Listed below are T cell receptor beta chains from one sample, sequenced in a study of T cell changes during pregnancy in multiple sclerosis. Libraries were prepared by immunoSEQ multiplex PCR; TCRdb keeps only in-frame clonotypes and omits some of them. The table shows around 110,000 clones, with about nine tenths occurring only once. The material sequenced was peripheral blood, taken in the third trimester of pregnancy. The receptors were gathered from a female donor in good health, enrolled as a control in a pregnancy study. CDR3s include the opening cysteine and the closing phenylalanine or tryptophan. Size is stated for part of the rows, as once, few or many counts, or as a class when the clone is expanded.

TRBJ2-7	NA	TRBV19	CASSIEGASSYEQYF
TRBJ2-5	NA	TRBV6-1	CAAFLTGAWYF
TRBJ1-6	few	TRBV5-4	CASSSEGRGSPLHF
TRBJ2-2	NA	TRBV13	CASSQRGRVTGELFF
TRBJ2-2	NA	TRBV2	CASSVSNTGELFF
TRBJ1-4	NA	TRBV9	CASSTRGGPRENEKLFF
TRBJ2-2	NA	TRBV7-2	CASIPGQHTGELFF
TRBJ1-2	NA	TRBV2	CASSPPGYYGYTF
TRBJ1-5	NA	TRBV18	CASSPRSGTGMGSNQPQHF
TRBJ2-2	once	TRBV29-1	CSGSNRGVGTGELFF
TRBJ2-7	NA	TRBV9	CASSPPTPVEQYF
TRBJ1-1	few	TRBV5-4	CASSGGGLNTEAFF
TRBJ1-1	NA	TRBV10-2	CASSDSGNTEAFF
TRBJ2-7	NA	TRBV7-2	CASSTTSGDSYEQYF
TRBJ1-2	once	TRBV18	CASSPGAGTLYGYTF
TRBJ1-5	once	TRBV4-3	CASSQDSGAQPQHF
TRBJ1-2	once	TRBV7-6	CASSRSDSLISYGYTF
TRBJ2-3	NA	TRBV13	CASSFTSGQRTDTQYF
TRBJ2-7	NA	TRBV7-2	CASSMTSRVVDGYF
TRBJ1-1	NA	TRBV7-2	CASSLVPGQGNTEAFF
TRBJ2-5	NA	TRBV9	CASSNGGGGVRSQETQYF
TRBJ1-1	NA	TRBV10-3	CAISESGQGSTEAFF
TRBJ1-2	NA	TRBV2	CASTVGHPNYGYTF
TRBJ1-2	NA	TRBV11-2	CASSLNVHNYGYTF
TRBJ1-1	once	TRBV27	CATSRGMEAFF
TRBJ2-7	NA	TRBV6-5	CASSYSGTSYEQYF
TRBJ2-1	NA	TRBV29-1	CSVGRTPDNEQFF
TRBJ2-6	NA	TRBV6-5	CASSYQQGAGANVLTF
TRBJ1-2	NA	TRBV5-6	CASSALRGSDYGYTF
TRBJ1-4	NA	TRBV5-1	CASRPEAGGGEKLFF
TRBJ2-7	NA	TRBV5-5	CASSSSLGHPEQYF
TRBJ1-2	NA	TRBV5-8	CASSPGTGINYGYTF
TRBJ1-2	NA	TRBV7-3	CASSLMGDRGANYGYTF
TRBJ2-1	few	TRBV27	CASSLRRQANNEQFF
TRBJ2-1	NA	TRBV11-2	CASSPNVGTSPYNEQFF
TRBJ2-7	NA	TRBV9	CASSVGSTSENEQYF
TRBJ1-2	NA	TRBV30	CASPGQGSNYGYTF
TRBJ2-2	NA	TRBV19	CASSKSLAGFHTGELFF
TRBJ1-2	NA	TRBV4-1	CASSQDGVQTEVYGYTF
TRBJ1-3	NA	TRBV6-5	CASSIDREINTIYF
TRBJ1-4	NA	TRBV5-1	CASRLSQENEKLFF
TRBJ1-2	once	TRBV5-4	CASSSLPGVRSNYGYTF
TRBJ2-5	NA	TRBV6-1	CASSESWTGVLNKETQYF
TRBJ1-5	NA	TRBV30	CAWSGTGGASQPQHF
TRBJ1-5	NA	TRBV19	CASSSQYRGNQPQHF
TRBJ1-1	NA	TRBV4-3	CASSQSSAGTGNTEAFF
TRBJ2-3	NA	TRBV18	CASSPYSTSTDTQYF